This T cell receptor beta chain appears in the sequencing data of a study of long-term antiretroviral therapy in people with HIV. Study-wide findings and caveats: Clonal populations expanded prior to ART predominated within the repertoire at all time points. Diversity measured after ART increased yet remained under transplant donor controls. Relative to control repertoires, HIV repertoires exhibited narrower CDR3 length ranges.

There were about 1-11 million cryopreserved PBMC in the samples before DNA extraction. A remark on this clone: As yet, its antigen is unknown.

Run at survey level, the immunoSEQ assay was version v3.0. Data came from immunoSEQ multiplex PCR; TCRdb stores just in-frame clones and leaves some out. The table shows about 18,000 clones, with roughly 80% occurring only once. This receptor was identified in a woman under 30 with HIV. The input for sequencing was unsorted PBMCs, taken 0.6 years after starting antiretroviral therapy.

The CDR3 region has the DNA TGCAGCGTCGAAGGGGGGGATGAGCAGTTCTTC. Protein sequence: CSVEGGDEQFF. J is TRBJ2-1 and V is TRBV20-1, with D maybe TRBD2 (7 bases). There are 11 residues in the CDR3. The V gene's germline CDR1 is DFQATT and CDR2 SNEGSKA (reference sequence).